This T cell receptor beta chain derives from a study of blood T cell repertoires in COVID-19. Study in general: Some COVID-19 samples were acute and others convalescent; all came from the United States, Italy and Spain. T cells, B-cell-depleted T cells, or PBMCs supplied cDNA or gDNA.

This CDR3 spans 12 amino acids. V lost 7 bases to trimming and J lost 7 bases; unmatched junction nucleotides: 6. Generated by immunoSEQ multiplex PCR, the TCRdb table keeps only in-frame clones and is missing some. Of 180,000 or so clones listed, 80% to 85% were seen once; the top ten hold approximately 7.9%. Sequenced sample: PBMCs or T cells enriched from blood (not recorded which). The chain uses TRBV12-3 or TRBV12-4 and TRBJ1-2; TRBD1 matches 7 bases. The sequence was collected from a man aged 35-49 years who had recovered from COVID-19. Written as DNA, the CDR3 is TGTGCCAGCAAGGAAGGGGGCCTTGGCTACACCTTC. This translates into CASKEGGLGYTF.